This T cell receptor beta chain was observed in a study of shared clonotypes between healthy human individuals. The study's findings and limits: Represented diversity (both genetic and exposure-history) was limited by the small number of donors.

Remarks on this clone: Its target is not known.

Over several immunoSEQ plates, each subset's genomic DNA was distributed in even portions. Assay: immunoSEQ multiplex PCR; the TCRdb copy retains only in-frame clones and omits some. The sample records about 2,100,000 clones, about 92% being singletons. Naivety among CD8 cells was defined by CD45RO negativity and positive CCR7 selection, thereby excluding terminally differentiated effector memory CD45RA+ cells. CDR1 is SSHAT, CDR2 FNYEAQ, per germline (reference sequence). V was trimmed by 5 bases and J by 3 bases, leaving 17 bases between them. There are 16 residues in the CDR3. This TCR was recovered from a young man in good health. Some clones in this sample may be carry-over from other donors' samples. The chain uses TRBV7-7 and TRBJ2-1; a possible D gene is TRBD2 (6 bases). Sequencing input: naive CD8+ T cells from PBMCs. The CDR3 bases are TGTGCCAGCAGCCCCACGTGGAGCGGGTACTACAATGAGCAGTTCTTC. Its protein is CASSPTWSGYYNEQFF.